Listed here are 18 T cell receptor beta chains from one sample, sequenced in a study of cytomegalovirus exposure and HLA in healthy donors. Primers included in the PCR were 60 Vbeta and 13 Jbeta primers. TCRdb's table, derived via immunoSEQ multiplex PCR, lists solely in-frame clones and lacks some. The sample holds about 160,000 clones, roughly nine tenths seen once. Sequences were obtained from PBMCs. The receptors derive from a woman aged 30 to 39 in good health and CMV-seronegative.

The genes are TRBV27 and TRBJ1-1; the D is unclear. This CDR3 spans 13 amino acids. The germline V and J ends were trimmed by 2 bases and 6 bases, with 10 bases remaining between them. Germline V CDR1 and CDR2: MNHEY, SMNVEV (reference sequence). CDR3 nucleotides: TGTGCCAGCAGTTTAAGGGAGGGCGCTGAAGCTTTCTTT. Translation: CASSLREGAEAFF.

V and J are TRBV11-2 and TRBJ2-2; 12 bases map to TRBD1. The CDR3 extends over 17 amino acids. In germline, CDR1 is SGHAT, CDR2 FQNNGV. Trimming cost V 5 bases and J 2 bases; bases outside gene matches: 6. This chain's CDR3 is CASSGPGQGANTGELFF. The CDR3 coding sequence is TGTGCCAGCAGCGGACCGGGACAGGGGGCTAACACCGGGGAGCTGTTTTTT.

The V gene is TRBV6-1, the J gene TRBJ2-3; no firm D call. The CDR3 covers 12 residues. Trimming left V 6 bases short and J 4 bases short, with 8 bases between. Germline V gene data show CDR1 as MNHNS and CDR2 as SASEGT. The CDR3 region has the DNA TGTGCCAGCAGGGCACCCCCAGATACGCAGTATTTT. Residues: CASRAPPDTQYF.

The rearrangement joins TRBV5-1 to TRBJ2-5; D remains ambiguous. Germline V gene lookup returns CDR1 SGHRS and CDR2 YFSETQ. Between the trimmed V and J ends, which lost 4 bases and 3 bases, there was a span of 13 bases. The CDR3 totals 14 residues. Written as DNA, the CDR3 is TGCGCCAGCAGCGCAGGTATAACCAAAGAGACCCAGTACTTC. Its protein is CASSAGITKETQYF.

DNA for the CDR3: TGTGCCAGCTCACCCTCGGGCGGGGATGGAACTGAAGCTTTCTTT. This gives the protein CASSPSGGDGTEAFF. The chain is built from TRBV18 and TRBJ1-1, with D unresolved. V shed 3 bases and J shed 5 bases, with 16 bases lying between them. The CDR3 has 15 amino acids. Germline V gene data show CDR1 as KGHSH and CDR2 as LQKENI.

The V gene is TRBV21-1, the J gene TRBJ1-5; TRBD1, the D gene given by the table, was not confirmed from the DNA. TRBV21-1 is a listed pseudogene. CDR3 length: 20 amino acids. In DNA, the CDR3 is TGTGCCAGCAGCAAGCAAAATATCCGGACAGGGGAGTTCAGCAATCAGCCCCAGCATTTT. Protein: CASSKQNIRTGEFSNQPQHF.

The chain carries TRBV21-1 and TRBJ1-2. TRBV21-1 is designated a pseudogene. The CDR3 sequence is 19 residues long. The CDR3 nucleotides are TGTGCCAGCAGCAAAGGGCCGCGGGACCGACAACAAACCCCGTATGGCTACACCTTC. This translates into CASSKGPRDRQQTPYGYTF.

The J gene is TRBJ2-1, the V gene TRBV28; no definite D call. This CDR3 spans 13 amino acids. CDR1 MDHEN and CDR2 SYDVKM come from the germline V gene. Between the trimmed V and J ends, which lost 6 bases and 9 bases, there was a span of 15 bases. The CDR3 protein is CASSLAFSGEQFF. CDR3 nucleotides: TGTGCCAGCAGCCTGGCTTTTTCGGGTGAGCAGTTCTTC.

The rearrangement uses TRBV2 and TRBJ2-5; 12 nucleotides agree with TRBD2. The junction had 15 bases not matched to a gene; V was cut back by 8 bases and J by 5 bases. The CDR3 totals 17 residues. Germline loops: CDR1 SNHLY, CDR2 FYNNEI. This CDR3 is CASPGTTSGGSGETQYF. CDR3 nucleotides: TGTGCCAGCCCTGGGACTACTAGCGGGGGGTCGGGTGAGACCCAGTACTTC.

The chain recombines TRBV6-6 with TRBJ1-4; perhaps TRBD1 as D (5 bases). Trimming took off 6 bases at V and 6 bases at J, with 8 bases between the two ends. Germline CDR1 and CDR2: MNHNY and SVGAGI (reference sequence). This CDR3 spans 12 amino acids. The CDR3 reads CASRGRDEKLFF. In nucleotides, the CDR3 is TGTGCCAGCAGGGGGCGCGATGAAAAACTGTTTTTT.

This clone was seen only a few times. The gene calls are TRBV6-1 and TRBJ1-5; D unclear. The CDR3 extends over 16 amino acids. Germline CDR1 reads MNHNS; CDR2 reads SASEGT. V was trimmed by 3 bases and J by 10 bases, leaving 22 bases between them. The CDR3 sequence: CASSDENSPPFAPQHF. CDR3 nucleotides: TGTGCCAGCAGTGACGAGAATTCACCGCCATTCGCCCCCCAGCATTTT.

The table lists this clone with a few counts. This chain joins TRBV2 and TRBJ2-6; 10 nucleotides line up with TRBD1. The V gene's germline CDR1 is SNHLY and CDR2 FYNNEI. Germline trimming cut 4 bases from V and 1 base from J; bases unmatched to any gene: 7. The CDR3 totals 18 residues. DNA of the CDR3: TGTGCCAGCAGTGGCCCGGGACAGGGGTTGTCTGGGGCCAACGTCCTGACTTTC. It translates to CASSGPGQGLSGANVLTF.

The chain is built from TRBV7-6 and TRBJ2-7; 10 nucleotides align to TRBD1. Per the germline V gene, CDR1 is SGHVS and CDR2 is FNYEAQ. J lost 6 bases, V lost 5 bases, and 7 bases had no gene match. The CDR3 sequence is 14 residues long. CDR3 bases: TGTGCCAGCAGCCCACCGGGACAGGGGACCGAGCAGTACTTC. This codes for CASSPPGQGTEQYF.

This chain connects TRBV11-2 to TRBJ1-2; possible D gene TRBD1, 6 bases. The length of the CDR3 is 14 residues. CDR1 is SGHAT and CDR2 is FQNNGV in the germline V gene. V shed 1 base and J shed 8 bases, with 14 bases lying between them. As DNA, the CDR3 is TGTGCCAGCAGCTTAGCGCCAGGGGAGGGAGGCTACACCTTC. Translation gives CASSLAPGEGGYTF.

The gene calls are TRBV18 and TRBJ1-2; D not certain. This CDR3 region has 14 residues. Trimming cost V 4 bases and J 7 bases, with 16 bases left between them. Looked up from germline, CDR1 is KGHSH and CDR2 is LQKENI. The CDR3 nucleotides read TGTGCCAGCTCACAGATAAACCCAGGAGGTGGCTACACCTTC. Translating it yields CASSQINPGGGYTF.

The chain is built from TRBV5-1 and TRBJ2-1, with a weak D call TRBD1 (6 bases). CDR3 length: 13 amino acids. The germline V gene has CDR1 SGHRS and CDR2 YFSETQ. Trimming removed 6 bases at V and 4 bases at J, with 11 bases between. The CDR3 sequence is CASKDSSYNEQFF. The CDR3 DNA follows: TGCGCCAGCAAGGACAGTTCTTACAATGAGCAGTTCTTC.

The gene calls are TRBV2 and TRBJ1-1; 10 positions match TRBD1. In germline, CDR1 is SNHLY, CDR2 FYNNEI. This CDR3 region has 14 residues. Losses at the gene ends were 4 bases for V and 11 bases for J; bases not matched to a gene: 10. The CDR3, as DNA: TGTGCCAGCAGTGTTGGGACAGGGGTCGTGTGGGCTTTCTTT. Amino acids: CASSVGTGVVWAFF.

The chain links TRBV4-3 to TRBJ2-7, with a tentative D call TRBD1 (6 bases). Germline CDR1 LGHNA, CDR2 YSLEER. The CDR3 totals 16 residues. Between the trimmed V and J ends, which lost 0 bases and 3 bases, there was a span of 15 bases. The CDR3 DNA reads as TGCGCCAGCAGCCAAGATAAAGGACAGATTTTCTACGAGCAGTACTTC. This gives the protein CASSQDKGQIFYEQYF.